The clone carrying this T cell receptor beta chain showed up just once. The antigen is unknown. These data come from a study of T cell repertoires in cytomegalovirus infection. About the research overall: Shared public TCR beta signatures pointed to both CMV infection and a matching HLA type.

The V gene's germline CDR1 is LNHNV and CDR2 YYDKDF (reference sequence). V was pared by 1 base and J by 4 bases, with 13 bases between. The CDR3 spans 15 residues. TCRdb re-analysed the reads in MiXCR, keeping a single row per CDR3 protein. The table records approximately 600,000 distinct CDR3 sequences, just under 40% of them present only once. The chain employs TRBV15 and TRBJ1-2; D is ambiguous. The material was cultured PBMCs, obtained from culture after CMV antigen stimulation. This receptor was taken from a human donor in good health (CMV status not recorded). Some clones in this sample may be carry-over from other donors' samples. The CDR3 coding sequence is TGTGCCACCAGCAGAGGGGCCGGGCCGCTCTATGGCTACACCTTC. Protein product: CATSRGAGPLYGYTF.